The 2 T cell receptor beta chains below come from one sample, sequenced in a study of blood T cells in healthy people across ages. Then a second PCR, running roughly 7 to 11 cycles, was carried out with a sample-barcoded 5' primer and a J-beta primer mix. TCRdb redid the calling of the 5' RACE reads with MiXCR, one entry per CDR3 protein. There are about 640,000 distinct CDR3 sequences in the sample; 58% occur only once, and over 30% lies in the top ten. The sequencing input was blood. The receptor source for this set is a man between 60 and 75 years old in good health.

The chain combines TRBV20-1 with TRBJ2-3; D possibly corresponds to TRBD1 (6 bases). Germline-derived CDR1 and CDR2 are DFQATT and SNEGSKA (reference sequence). Trimming stripped 4 bases from V and 2 bases from J, with 10 bases between. This CDR3 is 13 amino acids long. CDR3 sequence (DNA): TGCAGTGCTAAGGTGGGGGCCACAGATACGCAGTATTTT. Translating it yields CSAKVGATDTQYF.

V and J are TRBV5-1 and TRBJ1-6, with D maybe TRBD1 (5 bases). V lost 4 bases, J lost 7 bases, and 12 bases lay in between. The length of the CDR3 is 14 residues. Germline CDR1 SGHRS, CDR2 YFSETQ. CDR3 sequence reads: CASSQAGNNSPLHF. The CDR3 DNA is TGCGCCAGCAGCCAAGCAGGGAACAATTCACCCCTCCACTTT. Using reference TRBV5-1 and TRBJ1-6 for the parts outside the CDR3, the full variable domain is KAGVTQTPRYLIKTRGQQVTLSCSPISGHRSVSWYQQTPGQGLQFLFEYFSETQRNKGNFPGRFSGRQFSNSRSEMNVSTLELGDSALYLCASSQAGNNSPLHFGNGTRLTVT.